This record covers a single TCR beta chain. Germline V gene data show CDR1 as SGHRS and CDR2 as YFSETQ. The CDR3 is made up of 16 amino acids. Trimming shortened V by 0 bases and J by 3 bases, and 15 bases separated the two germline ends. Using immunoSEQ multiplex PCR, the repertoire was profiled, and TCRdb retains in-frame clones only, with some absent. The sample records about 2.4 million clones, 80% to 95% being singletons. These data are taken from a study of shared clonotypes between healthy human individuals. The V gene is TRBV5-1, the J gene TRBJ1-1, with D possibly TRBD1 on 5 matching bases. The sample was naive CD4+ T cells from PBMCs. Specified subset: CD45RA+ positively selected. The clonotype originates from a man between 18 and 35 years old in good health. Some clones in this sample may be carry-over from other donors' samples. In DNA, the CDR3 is TGCGCCAGCAGCTTGGCTCAGGGAGGGCGAGACACTGAAGCTTTCTTT. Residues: CASSLAQGGRDTEAFF. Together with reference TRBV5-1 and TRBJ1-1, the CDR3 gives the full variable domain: KAGVTQTPRYLIKTRGQQVTLSCSPISGHRSVSWYQQTPGQGLQFLFEYFSETQRNKGNFPGRFSGRQFSNSRSEMNVSTLELGDSALYLCASSLAQGGRDTEAFFGQGTRLTVV.